One sample yielded the 25 T cell receptor beta chains listed below, sequenced in a study of T cell changes during pregnancy in multiple sclerosis (dated by TCRdb to the late 2010s). The library was made by the immunoSEQ multiplex PCR assay. TCRdb provides this immuneACCESS table in a form limited to in-frame rearrangements. Some clones are lacking; in checked studies, under half of them reflect an unresolved V gene, and why the rest are absent is not known. The sample includes tens of thousands of clones, with around 91% observed a single time. The ten largest clones add up to around 0.47% of the sample. Sequenced here: CD4+ T cells from peripheral blood mononuclear cells, sampled in the second trimester of pregnancy. The receptor source for this set is a female donor in good health, enrolled as a control in a pregnancy study.

The chain is built from TRBV20-1 and TRBJ2-1; unclear D gene. The CDR3 is made up of 10 amino acids. The germline CDR1 and CDR2 sequences are DFQATT and SNEGSKA (reference sequence). The ends were cut back, 4 bases at V and 6 bases at J, with 4 bases in the middle. CDR3 coding DNA: TGCAGTGCTAAACTCAATGAGCAGTTCTTC. This gives the protein CSAKLNEQFF.

The V gene is TRBV5-1, the J gene TRBJ1-2; TRBD1 agrees at 7 bases. Germline CDR1 SGHRS, CDR2 YFSETQ. The CDR3 covers 13 residues. Losses at the gene ends were 4 bases for V and 7 bases for J; bases not matched to a gene: 7. In DNA, the CDR3 is TGCGCCAGCAGCCCATCAGGGGGACTTGGCTACACCTTC. It translates to CASSPSGGLGYTF.

The chain carries TRBV29-1 and TRBJ2-7; D remains unclear. The CDR3 runs to 12 residues. V shed 4 bases and J shed 5 bases, with 12 bases lying between them. Germline values: CDR1 SQVTM, CDR2 ANQGSEA. The CDR3 region is CSVVLSSHEQYF. CDR3 coding DNA: TGCAGCGTTGTACTAAGTTCCCACGAGCAGTACTTC.

The chain links TRBV7-9 to TRBJ1-6; 7 bases align to TRBD1. Germline values: CDR1 SEHNR, CDR2 FQNEAQ (reference sequence). Trimming took 5 bases from V and 12 from J; bases not matched to a gene: 25. The CDR3 spans 19 residues. For the CDR3, the DNA is TGTGCCAGCAGCCCTGTCCCTTTCGGGACAGATGTCTTGCTGGGACCCCTCCACTTT. This sequence encodes CASSPVPFGTDVLLGPLHF.

The chain joins TRBV7-2 to TRBJ2-7; 7 positions agree with TRBD2. Germline-derived CDR1 and CDR2 are SGHTA and FQGNSA. The CDR3 consists of 15 residues. The V segment lost 0 bases and the J segment 2 bases; nucleotides outside the gene matches: 4. The CDR3 loop is CASSLARDYAYEQYF. The DNA for the CDR3 is TGTGCCAGCAGCTTAGCCCGGGACTATGCCTACGAGCAGTACTTC. Together with reference TRBV7-2 and TRBJ2-7, the CDR3 gives the full variable domain: GAGVSQSPSNKVTEKGKDVELRCDPISGHTALYWYRQSLGQGLEFLIYFQGNSAPDKSGLPSDRFSAERTGGSVSTLTIQRTQQEDSAVYLCASSLARDYAYEQYFGPGTRLTVT.

V and J are TRBV5-1 and TRBJ1-1, with a possible D match to TRBD1 (5 bases). The CDR3 totals 15 residues. The germline V gene encodes CDR1 SGHRS and CDR2 YFSETQ. The V end lost 0 bases, the J end lost 3 bases, and 12 bases lay between the germline ends. DNA for the CDR3: TGCGCCAGCAGCTTGGTCGCACAGGTCGACACTGAAGCTTTCTTT. It translates to CASSLVAQVDTEAFF.

The gene calls are TRBV2 and TRBJ2-5; the D is unclear. The germline V gene encodes CDR1 SNHLY and CDR2 FYNNEI. V was clipped by 7 bases and J by 7 bases, with 7 bases between them. CDR3 size: 10 residues. Here the CDR3 reads CASMYGTQYF. CDR3 DNA sequence: TGTGCCAGCATGTACGGGACCCAGTACTTC.

V usage is TRBV15 and J usage is TRBJ1-1; D is ambiguous. This CDR3 contains 15 residues. V was shortened by 0 bases and J by 1 base, with 9 bases between the two germline ends. Germline V gene sequence: CDR1 LNHNV, CDR2 YYDKDF (reference sequence). The CDR3 nucleotides are TGTGCCACCAGCAGAGATCGAGGCCCGAACACTGAAGCTTTCTTT. Protein: CATSRDRGPNTEAFF.

The J gene is TRBJ2-5, the V gene TRBV7-6, with TRBD2 as a possible D gene (6 bases). V lost 5 bases, J lost 1 base, and 20 bases lay in between. The length of the CDR3 is 17 residues. CDR1 SGHVS and CDR2 FNYEAQ come from the germline V gene. The CDR3, as DNA: TGTGCCAGCAGCCCCGGTGGTGTGGGCGGGACCCAAGAGACCCAGTACTTC. The encoded protein is CASSPGGVGGTQETQYF.

The V call is TRBV5-4, the J call TRBJ1-2; D perhaps matches TRBD1 (5 bases). The CDR3 has 15 residues. The germline V gene has CDR1 SGHNT and CDR2 YYREEE (reference sequence). V was pared by 6 bases and J by 5 bases, with 20 bases between. The CDR3 DNA follows: TGTGCCAGCATCATTAAGTGGACACTCCATTATGGCTACACCTTC. Amino acids: CASIIKWTLHYGYTF. Full variable domain (rest looked up from reference TRBV5-4 and TRBJ1-2): ETGVTQSPTHLIKTRGQQVTLRCSSQSGHNTVSWYQQALGQGPQFIFQYYREEENGRGNFPPRFSGLQFPNYSSELNVNALELDDSALYLCASIIKWTLHYGYTFGSGTRLTVV.

The rearrangement links TRBV29-1 to TRBJ1-5, with D unresolved. Trimming removed 4 bases from V and 2 bases from J, with 9 bases in between. Per germline, CDR1 SQVTM and CDR2 ANQGSEA. CDR3 size: 13 residues. As DNA, the CDR3 is TGCAGCGTTGGGCAGTCTGGCAATCAGCCCCAGCATTTT. Amino acid sequence: CSVGQSGNQPQHF.

The V gene is TRBV2, the J gene TRBJ1-1; D call uncertain. The V end lost 2 bases, the J end lost 1 base, and 11 bases lay between the germline ends. This CDR3 contains 15 residues. Germline V gene sequence: CDR1 SNHLY, CDR2 FYNNEI. The CDR3 DNA is TGTGCCAGCAGTGAAAGTTGGCCGAAGAACACTGAAGCTTTCTTT. This translates into CASSESWPKNTEAFF. The full variable domain, rest sourced from reference TRBV2 and TRBJ1-1, is EPEVTQTPSHQVTQMGQEVILRCVPISNHLYFYWYRQILGQKVEFLVSFYNNEISEKSEIFDDQFSVERPDGSNFTLKIRSTKLEDSAMYFCASSESWPKNTEAFFGQGTRLTVV.

V and J are TRBV7-9 and TRBJ2-3, with 9 bases matching TRBD2. Germline V gives CDR1 SEHNR, CDR2 FQNEAQ (reference sequence). Losses at the gene ends were 5 bases for V and 8 bases for J; bases not matched to a gene: 14. The CDR3 is made up of 16 amino acids. CDR3 bases: TGTGCCAGCAGCCCGTCGCTGGCGGGAGGGTCAGTTACGCAGTATTTT. Its protein product is CASSPSLAGGSVTQYF.

This chain uses TRBV5-4 with TRBJ2-7; tentative D call: TRBD2 (6 bases). Per the germline V gene, CDR1 is SGHNT and CDR2 is YYREEE (reference sequence). V shed 1 base and J shed 5 bases, with 13 bases lying between them. The CDR3 has 14 residues. CDR3 loop: CASSLLLARNEQYF. The CDR3 DNA sequence: TGTGCCAGCAGCTTGTTACTAGCCAGGAACGAGCAGTACTTC.

In its sample, this clone was seen once. CDR3 bases: TGTGCCAGCAGTTACGGACAGTACTATGGCTACACCTTC. Its translation: CASSYGQYYGYTF. The rearrangement links TRBV6-5 to TRBJ1-2; a possible D gene is TRBD1 (6 bases). V was shortened by 2 bases and J by 3 bases, with 7 bases between the two germline ends. CDR1 and CDR2 (germline): MNHEY, SVGAGI. The CDR3 consists of 13 residues.

The rearrangement joins TRBV2 to TRBJ2-1, with 16 bases aligning to TRBD2. Germline lookup yields CDR1 SNHLY and CDR2 FYNNEI. V gave up 4 bases and J gave up 10 bases; unmatched junction bases: 4. CDR3 length: 15 amino acids. The chain's CDR3 is CASSVGLAGGGEQFF. The CDR3 nucleotides are TGTGCCAGCAGTGTGGGACTAGCGGGAGGGGGGGAGCAGTTCTTC.

The gene calls are TRBV7-9 and TRBJ2-3; tentatively, D is TRBD1 (6 bases). The germline V and J ends were trimmed by 3 bases and 2 bases, with 9 bases remaining between them. Germline CDR1 and CDR2: SEHNR and FQNEAQ (reference sequence). The CDR3 runs to 14 residues. The CDR3 sequence: CASSLDRTTDTQYF. For the CDR3, the DNA is TGTGCCAGCAGCTTGGACAGAACCACAGATACGCAGTATTTT.

This clone has just one count. The chain uses TRBV7-9 and TRBJ1-5, with 7 bases lining up with TRBD1. The V gene end was trimmed by 2 bases and the J gene end by 3 bases; junction bases not matched to a gene: 4. Germline values: CDR1 SEHNR, CDR2 FQNEAQ (reference sequence). There are 15 residues in the CDR3. CDR3 nucleotides: TGTGCCAGCAGCTTATTCCAGGGGGACAATCAGCCCCAGCATTTT. Translated: CASSLFQGDNQPQHF.

This clone was found a few times. The V call is TRBV18, the J call TRBJ1-5, with 7 positions matching TRBD1. Germline V lookup: CDR1 KGHSH, CDR2 LQKENI. V lost 4 bases, J lost 4 bases, and 7 bases stayed unmatched. The CDR3 is made up of 15 amino acids. CDR3 region: CASSLGTVQNQPQHF. The CDR3 DNA reads TGTGCCAGCTCACTGGGGACAGTCCAAAATCAGCCCCAGCATTTT.

The chain recombines TRBV19 with TRBJ2-2; tentatively, D is TRBD2 (6 bases). Germline V lookup: CDR1 LNHDA, CDR2 SQIVND (reference sequence). This CDR3 is 14 amino acids long. V gave up 3 bases and J gave up 7 bases, with 12 bases separating them. The CDR3 is CASSMTGENGELFF. The CDR3 region has the DNA TGTGCCAGTAGTATGACGGGAGAGAACGGGGAGCTGTTTTTT.

The chain recombines TRBV19 with TRBJ1-2; possible D gene TRBD1, 5 bases. Germline V gene data show CDR1 as LNHDA and CDR2 as SQIVND (reference sequence). CDR3 length equals 15 residues. The V end lost 9 bases, the J end lost 4 bases, and 21 bases lay between the germline ends. The CDR3 bases are TGTGCCAGCTACAGGCGAGGTTCCCTGACCTATGGCTACACCTTC. The encoded protein is CASYRRGSLTYGYTF.

This chain joins TRBV12-5 and TRBJ2-7, with 7 positions matching TRBD1. The CDR3 loop spans 13 amino acids. J was trimmed by 2 bases and V by 5 bases; bases with no gene match: 3. The V gene's germline CDR1 is LGHNT and CDR2 FRNRAP. The CDR3 DNA follows: TGTGCTAGTGGTCTCGGGACAGCCTACGAGCAGTACTTC. Translation: CASGLGTAYEQYF. Full variable domain (remainder filled in from reference TRBV12-5 and TRBJ2-7): DARVTQTPRHKVTEMGQEVTMRCQPILGHNTVFWYRQTMMQGLELLAYFRNRAPLDDSGMPKDRFSAEMPDATLATLKIQPSEPRDSAVYFCASGLGTAYEQYFGPGTRLTVT.

This clone was seen once. The chain combines TRBV2 with TRBJ1-2, with D possibly matching TRBD1 (6 bases). V lost 6 bases to trimming and J lost 4 bases, with 6 bases between them. There are 11 residues in the CDR3. Germline assignment: CDR1 SNHLY and CDR2 FYNNEI. The CDR3 loop reads CASRTGYGYTF. The CDR3 DNA sequence: TGTGCCAGCAGGACAGGCTATGGCTACACCTTC.

J is TRBJ1-5 and V is TRBV28; possibly TRBD1 for D (5 bases). The length of the CDR3 is 17 residues. CDR1 MDHEN and CDR2 SYDVKM come from the germline V gene. V lost 1 base to trimming and J lost 3 bases, with 16 bases between them. The CDR3 loop is CASSLSGGTDYNQPQHF. In DNA, the CDR3 is TGTGCCAGCAGTTTATCAGGCGGGACGGACTACAATCAGCCCCAGCATTTT.

The chain recombines TRBV19 with TRBJ2-2; the D gene is possibly TRBD1 (5 bases). Germline values: CDR1 LNHDA, CDR2 SQIVND (reference sequence). V was pared by 1 base and J by 1 base, with 10 bases between. The CDR3 contains 16 residues. In nucleotides, the CDR3 is TGTGCCAGTAGTATAGCCAACGGACAGAACACCGGGGAGCTGTTTTTT. Residues: CASSIANGQNTGELFF.